One and the same sample provided the 17 T cell receptor beta chains below, sequenced in a study of shared clonotypes between healthy human individuals. TCRdb's copy holds only in-frame clones and misses some; the assay was immunoSEQ multiplex PCR. The sample lists some 660,000 clones, around 73% occurring once. What was sequenced was memory CD4+ T cells sorted from blood. Subset described: CD45RA-negative fraction. The receptors shown here come from a woman in her thirties in good health.

The chain combines TRBV28 with TRBJ1-2; possibly TRBD1 for D (5 bases). CDR1 is MDHEN, CDR2 SYDVKM, per germline. This CDR3 is built from 17 residues. V was pared by 6 bases and J by 0 bases, with 20 bases between. The CDR3 DNA reads as TGTGCCAGCAGCGATGGCGGGGTGACAGTCGCTAACTATGGCTACACCTTC. It codes for CASSDGGVTVANYGYTF.

This CDR3 reads CASGLVHRQGDLRQETQYF. The CDR3 DNA follows: TGTGCTAGTGGTTTGGTCCACAGACAGGGGGACCTCCGTCAAGAGACCCAGTACTTC. This chain links TRBV12-5 with TRBJ2-5; 9 nucleotides align to TRBD1. Trimming cost V 0 bases and J 2 bases; bases outside gene matches: 13. Germline-derived CDR1 and CDR2 are LGHNT and FRNRAP. This CDR3 comprises 19 residues.

With regard to this clone: Distinct nucleotide sequences in the sample also encode this CDR3. The chain combines TRBV5-1 with TRBJ1-2; D is perhaps TRBD1 (6 bases). V lost 4 bases and J lost 5, with 9 bases in between. This CDR3 region has 12 residues. Germline CDR1 reads SGHRS; CDR2 reads YFSETQ. The CDR3 is CASSPGQYGYTF. CDR3 DNA: TGCGCCAGCAGCCCAGGACAGTATGGCTACACCTTC.

The chain has TRBV30 and TRBJ2-2, with 7 bases fitting TRBD2. V trimming: 3 bases; J trimming: 3 bases; junction bases outside the gene matches: 7. The germline CDR1 and CDR2 sequences are GTSNPN and SVGIG (reference sequence). This CDR3 spans 15 amino acids. CDR3 nucleotide sequence: TGTGCCTGGAGGATGGGGAGCGGGGACACCGGGGAGCTGTTTTTT. It yields the protein CAWRMGSGDTGELFF.

Only a few counts were recorded for this clone. The chain employs TRBV6-1 and TRBJ2-4; a weak D match, TRBD1 (6 bases). Germline V lookup: CDR1 MNHNS, CDR2 SASEGT. V was cut by 0 bases and J by 3 bases, with 9 bases left in between. This CDR3 spans 15 amino acids. The CDR3 DNA reads TGTGCCAGCAGTGAAGCCAGGGGCGTCAAAAACATTCAGTACTTC. It is translated as CASSEARGVKNIQYF.

The chain uses TRBV28 and TRBJ1-2; D call uncertain. The V and J ends lost 1 base and 8 bases respectively, with 11 bases between them. The CDR3 is made up of 13 amino acids. The germline V gene has CDR1 MDHEN and CDR2 SYDVKM. CDR3 in amino acids: CASSLLEGRGYTF. In DNA form, the CDR3 reads TGTGCCAGCAGTTTATTGGAGGGTAGGGGCTACACCTTC.

This chain connects TRBV19 to TRBJ1-3; D gene unclear. Germline CDR1 and CDR2: LNHDA and SQIVND (reference sequence). V was pared by 2 bases and J by 0 bases, with 11 bases between. This CDR3 is 16 amino acids long. CDR3 DNA: TGTGCCAGTAGTATAAATGGACTGCACTCTGGAAACACCATATATTTT. It encodes CASSINGLHSGNTIYF.

This chain links TRBV5-1 with TRBJ2-1, with 9 bases identical to TRBD2. V was clipped by 4 bases and J by 4 bases; unmatched bases: 3. The length of the CDR3 is 14 residues. Per germline, CDR1 SGHRS and CDR2 YFSETQ. The DNA of the CDR3 is TGCGCCAGCAGCGTGACTAGCGGATACAATGAGCAGTTCTTC. Its protein product is CASSVTSGYNEQFF. The full variable domain, completed using reference TRBV5-1 and TRBJ2-1, is KAGVTQTPRYLIKTRGQQVTLSCSPISGHRSVSWYQQTPGQGLQFLFEYFSETQRNKGNFPGRFSGRQFSNSRSEMNVSTLELGDSALYLCASSVTSGYNEQFFGPGTRLTVL.

The chain joins TRBV19 to TRBJ1-2, with TRBD1 identical over 10 bases. The germline CDR1 and CDR2 sequences are LNHDA and SQIVND (reference sequence). V dropped 6 bases and J dropped 3; count of bases not matched to a gene: 7. This CDR3 contains 15 residues. CDR3 loop: CASSWTGGWDYGYTF. The CDR3 nucleotides are TGTGCCAGTAGCTGGACAGGGGGATGGGACTATGGCTACACCTTC.

This chain joins TRBV6-1 and TRBJ2-7; tentative D call: TRBD1 (5 bases). The V end lost 6 bases, the J end lost 0 bases, and 15 bases lay between the germline ends. CDR3 length: 15 residues. Germline loops: CDR1 MNHNS, CDR2 SASEGT. In DNA, the CDR3 is TGTGCCAGCAGCCTAGAGGACAAGAGCTCCTACGAGCAGTACTTC. This codes for CASSLEDKSSYEQYF.

The chain couples TRBV28 to TRBJ2-5, with D possibly called TRBD1 or TRBD2 (6 bases each). The germline V and J ends were trimmed by 7 bases and 1 base, with 10 bases remaining between them. The CDR3 length is 13 residues. Germline values: CDR1 MDHEN, CDR2 SYDVKM. Written as DNA, the CDR3 is TGTGCCAGCACGGGGGCAGCCCAAGAGACCCAGTACTTC. Amino acids: CASTGAAQETQYF.

The rearrangement joins TRBV2 to TRBJ2-1; the match to TRBD2 covers 8 bases. Looked up from germline, CDR1 is SNHLY and CDR2 is FYNNEI. The ends lost 4 bases at V and 6 bases at J; junction bases unmatched: 8. The CDR3 covers 15 residues. The CDR3 loop is CASSAGREGRNEQFF. DNA of the CDR3: TGTGCCAGCAGTGCGGGACGGGAGGGCCGCAATGAGCAGTTCTTC.

Concerning this clone: Since a much larger clone is just one base distant, this may be a read error. V usage is TRBV19 and J usage is TRBJ1-2; D remains unclear. V was trimmed by 5 bases and J by 14 bases, leaving 18 bases between them. Germline V gene lookup returns CDR1 LNHDA and CDR2 SQIVND (reference sequence). This CDR3 is built from 12 residues. For the CDR3, the DNA is TGTGCCAGTAGTTCAGGACCGCCGTTGAAGACCTTC. Translation gives CASSSGPPLKTF.

The chain joins TRBV27 to TRBJ2-3, with D unresolved. The CDR3 totals 13 residues. V was pared by 2 bases and J by 3 bases, with 6 bases between. Germline loops: CDR1 MNHEY, CDR2 SMNVEV (reference sequence). The CDR3 coding sequence is TGTGCCAGCAGTTTAACAGCTACAGATACGCAGTATTTT. Protein sequence: CASSLTATDTQYF.

This chain links TRBV6-1 with TRBJ2-1; TRBD2 agrees at 8 bases. There are 14 residues in the CDR3. Germline values: CDR1 MNHNS, CDR2 SASEGT. J lost 2 bases, V lost 8 bases, and 5 bases had no gene match. The CDR3 loop reads CASSILAAYNEQFF. In DNA form, the CDR3 reads TGTGCCAGCTCTATACTAGCGGCCTACAATGAGCAGTTCTTC.

The chain recombines TRBV5-1 with TRBJ1-4; possible D gene TRBD1, 5 bases. The CDR3 length is 14 residues. Trimming removed 1 base from V and 6 bases from J, with 10 bases in between. Germline lookup yields CDR1 SGHRS and CDR2 YFSETQ. DNA of the CDR3: TGCGCCAGCAGCTTGTGGCAGGGCGATGAAAAACTGTTTTTT. Protein product: CASSLWQGDEKLFF.

Notes on this clone: At the DNA level, this CDR3 is encoded by other sequences in the same sample as well. The chain combines TRBV28 with TRBJ1-5, with 9 bases matching TRBD1. With V trimmed by 6 bases and J by 5 bases, 5 bases remained unmatched. From germline, CDR1 is MDHEN and CDR2 SYDVKM. The length of the CDR3 is 14 residues. CDR3 sequence (DNA): TGTGCCAGCAGCTCGGGACAGGGCGATCAGCCCCAGCATTTT. Its translation: CASSSGQGDQPQHF.